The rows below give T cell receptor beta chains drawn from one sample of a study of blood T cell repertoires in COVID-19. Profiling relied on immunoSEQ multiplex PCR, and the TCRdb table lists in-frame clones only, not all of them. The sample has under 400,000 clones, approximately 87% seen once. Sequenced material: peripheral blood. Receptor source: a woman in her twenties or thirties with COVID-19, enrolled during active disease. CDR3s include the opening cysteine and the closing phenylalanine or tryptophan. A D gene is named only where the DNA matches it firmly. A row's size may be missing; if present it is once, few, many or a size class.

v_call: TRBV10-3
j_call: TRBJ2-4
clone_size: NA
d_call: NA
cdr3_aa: CAISGGSGIQYF
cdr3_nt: TGTGCCATCAGTGGAGGGAGCGGGATTCAGTACTTC

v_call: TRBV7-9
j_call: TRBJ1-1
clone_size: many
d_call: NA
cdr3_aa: CASSVSNTEAFF
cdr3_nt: TGTGCCAGCAGTGTCAGTAACACTGAAGCTTTCTTT

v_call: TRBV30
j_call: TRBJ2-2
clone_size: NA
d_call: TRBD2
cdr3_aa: CAWNRGAWEGVNGELFF
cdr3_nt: TGTGCCTGGAACCGAGGGGCGTGGGAGGGCGTGAACGGGGAGCTGTTTTTT

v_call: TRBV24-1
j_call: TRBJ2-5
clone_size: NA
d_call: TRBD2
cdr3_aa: CATSASGLITETQYF
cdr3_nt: TGTGCCACCAGTGCTTCGGGACTAATCACAGAGACCCAGTACTTC

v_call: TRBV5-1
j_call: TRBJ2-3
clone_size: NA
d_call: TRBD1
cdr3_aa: CASSPPGTVIADTQYF
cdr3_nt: TGCGCCAGCTCTCCCCCCGGGACAGTGATTGCAGATACGCAGTATTTT

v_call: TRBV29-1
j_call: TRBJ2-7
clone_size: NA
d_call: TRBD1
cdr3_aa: CSVGGQAYEQYF
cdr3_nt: TGCAGCGTTGGGGGACAGGCCTACGAGCAGTACTTC

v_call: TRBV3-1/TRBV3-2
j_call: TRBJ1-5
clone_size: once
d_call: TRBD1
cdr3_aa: CASSFGQGSNQPQHF
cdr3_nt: TGTGCCAGCAGCTTTGGACAGGGCAGCAATCAGCCCCAGCATTTT

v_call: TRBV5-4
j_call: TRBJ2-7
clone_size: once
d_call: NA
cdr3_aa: CASSLEAASKEQYF
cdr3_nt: TGTGCCAGCAGCTTGGAGGCGGCCTCTAAAGAGCAGTACTTC

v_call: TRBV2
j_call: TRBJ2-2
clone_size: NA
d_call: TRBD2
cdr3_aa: CASSERGWSGELFF
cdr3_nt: TGTGCCAGCAGTGAGCGGGGGTGGTCCGGGGAGCTGTTTTTT

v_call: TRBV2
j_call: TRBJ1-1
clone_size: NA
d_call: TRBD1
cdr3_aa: CASGTRTGGGTEAFF
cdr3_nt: TGTGCCAGCGGGACTAGGACAGGGGGGGGCACTGAAGCTTTCTTT

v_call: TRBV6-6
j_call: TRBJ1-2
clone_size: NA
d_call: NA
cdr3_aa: CASTTTGYGYTF
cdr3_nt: TGTGCCAGCACCACGACGGGCTATGGCTACACCTTC

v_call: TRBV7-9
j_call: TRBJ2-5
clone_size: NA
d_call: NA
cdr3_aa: CASSWGERYQETQYF
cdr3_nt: TGTGCCAGCAGCTGGGGAGAACGATACCAAGAGACCCAGTACTTC

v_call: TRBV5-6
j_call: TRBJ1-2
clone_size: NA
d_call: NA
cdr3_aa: CASSLSGWANYGYTF
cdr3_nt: TGTGCCAGCAGCTTGTCAGGGTGGGCTAACTATGGCTACACCTTC

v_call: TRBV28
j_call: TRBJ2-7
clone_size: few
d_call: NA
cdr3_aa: CASSHRTATYEQYF
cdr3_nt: TGTGCCAGCAGTCACAGAACCGCCACCTACGAGCAGTACTTC

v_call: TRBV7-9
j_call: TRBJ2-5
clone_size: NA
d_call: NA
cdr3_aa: CASSLDRGARETQYF
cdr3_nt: TGTGCCAGCAGCTTAGATCGGGGGGCCAGAGAGACCCAGTACTTC

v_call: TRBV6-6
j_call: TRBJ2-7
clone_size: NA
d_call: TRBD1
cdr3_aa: CASSSRDSLSYEQYF
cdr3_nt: TGTGCCAGCAGTTCCCGGGACAGCCTCTCCTACGAGCAGTACTTC

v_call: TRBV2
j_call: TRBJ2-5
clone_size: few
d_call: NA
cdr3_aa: CASSVENRQETQYF
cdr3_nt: TGTGCCAGCAGTGTGGAGAACCGCCAAGAGACCCAGTACTTC